One and the same sample provided the 3 T cell receptor beta chains below, sequenced in a study of T cells in Graves' hyperthyroidism and ophthalmopathy. There were TCR beta CDR3 regions amplified from RNA transcripts. The HTBI primer set served for first-round RT-PCR of the TCR CDR3. Via MiXCR, TCRdb re-called the multiplex PCR reads, giving one row per CDR3 protein. This table has about 580,000 distinct CDR3 sequences, 46% appearing once. The sample taken for sequencing was peripheral blood or thyroid tissue (not recorded which). The receptors originated from a young woman with Graves' hyperthyroidism.

This clonotype was recorded at least ten times. This chain links TRBV19 with TRBJ1-4, with D uncertain. This CDR3 is 17 amino acids long. V shed 6 bases and J shed 0 bases, with 17 bases lying between them. Germline-derived CDR1 and CDR2 are LNHDA and SQIVND (reference sequence). The CDR3 spells CASSTPWTAATNEKLFF. DNA of the CDR3: TGTGCCAGTAGCACCCCGTGGACGGCGGCAACTAATGAAAAACTGTTTTTT.

In DNA, the CDR3 is TGCGCCAGCAGCCGGAGCGGGAGGTCCTCCTACGAGCAGTACTTC. It translates to CASSRSGRSSYEQYF. V usage is TRBV5-1 and J usage is TRBJ2-7, with 9 bases fitting TRBD2. Trimming took 4 bases from V and 0 from J; bases not matched to a gene: 5. The CDR3 is made up of 15 amino acids. Germline CDR1 is SGHRS and CDR2 is YFSETQ.

Of note for this clonotype: This could be a read error, since a much larger clone is one nucleotide away. V usage is TRBV12-3 or TRBV12-4 and J usage is TRBJ2-7, with 12 nucleotides matching TRBD2. The CDR3 runs 17 residues. CDR3 nucleotide sequence: TGTGCCAGCAGTTTAGCACTAGCGGGAGGCACCTCCTACGAGCAGCACTTC. Translated, it gives CASSLALAGGTSYEQHF.